The subject of this entry is one T cell receptor beta chain. Its cognate antigen is unknown. Looked up from germline, CDR1 is LGHNA and CDR2 is YNFKEQ. The V end was cut by 0 bases, the J end by 5 bases, with 17 bases between. The CDR3 totals 17 residues. The CDR3 regions of TCR beta were amplified from RNA transcripts. A set of HTBI primers served as the primers for a first-round RT-PCR of the TCR CDR3. TCRdb redid the calling of the multiplex PCR reads with MiXCR, one entry per CDR3 protein. The sample holds more than 500,000 distinct CDR3 sequences; around 15% are singletons and the top ten take approximately 14%. This sample stems from a study of T cells in Graves' hyperthyroidism and ophthalmopathy. As for the study in general: Upon initial diagnosis and before any treatment, peripheral blood was collected.

The study, taken as a whole, reports: Most clonotypes that expanded in the thyroid above 0.001 also showed up in blood.

Sequences were obtained from blood. The chain employs TRBV4-2 and TRBJ2-1; a possible D gene is TRBD2 (6 bases). The sequence was obtained from a woman in her thirties or forties with Graves' hyperthyroidism. The CDR3 sequence is CASSQDGFRESNNEQFF. The CDR3 nucleotides are TGTGCCAGCAGCCAAGATGGCTTTCGGGAGAGTAACAATGAGCAGTTCTTC.